This is a list of T cell receptor beta chains from one sample in a study of PD-1 blockade in classical Hodgkin lymphoma. Generated by immunoSEQ multiplex PCR, the TCRdb table keeps only in-frame clones and is missing some. The sample consists of about 40,000 clones, over 60% of them appearing once. The material sequenced was peripheral blood mononuclear cells (PBMCs), taken at baseline. Receptors originate from a human donor with classical Hodgkin lymphoma. The CDR3 runs from the conserved cysteine through the conserved F or W. Fields, in order: J gene, V gene, CDR3 protein.

j_gene: TRBJ2-1; v_gene: TRBV4-1; CDR3aa: CASSLGLLVYNEQFF
j_gene: TRBJ2-1; v_gene: TRBV19; CDR3aa: CASRVLAGVEEQFF
j_gene: TRBJ2-2; v_gene: TRBV5-4; CDR3aa: CASSFGGRAGTGELFF
j_gene: TRBJ2-7; v_gene: TRBV7-2; CDR3aa: CASSLAPAGGYEQYF
j_gene: TRBJ2-1; v_gene: TRBV19; CDR3aa: CASSPPRSGLPYNEQFF
j_gene: TRBJ2-3; v_gene: TRBV25-1; CDR3aa: CASSELAGTDTQYF
j_gene: TRBJ2-7; v_gene: TRBV7-2; CDR3aa: CASSSVGLAGEVRQYF
j_gene: TRBJ2-3; v_gene: TRBV7-2; CDR3aa: CASSLGPSTDTQYF
j_gene: TRBJ1-5; v_gene: TRBV5-6; CDR3aa: CASSLAGGDQPQHF
j_gene: TRBJ1-2; v_gene: TRBV5-6; CDR3aa: CASSFGTGGYGYTF
j_gene: TRBJ1-4; v_gene: TRBV6-1; CDR3aa: CASSEGLGGGDEKLFF
j_gene: TRBJ2-7; v_gene: TRBV9; CDR3aa: CASSPRQDRTYEQYF
j_gene: TRBJ1-1; v_gene: TRBV29-1; CDR3aa: CSVGQGAEAFF
j_gene: TRBJ2-1; v_gene: TRBV10-3; CDR3aa: CATKELAGGPRRWIF